Below, one T cell receptor beta chain is given with its context. The sample originates from a study of T-cell reconstitution after alpha-beta-depleted transplantation in children. Preparation of the TCRbeta library was carried out with unique molecular identifiers. TCRdb used MiXCR to reprocess the PCR reads, holding one entry per CDR3 protein. This sample has approximately 510,000 distinct CDR3 sequences, with approximately 16% found just once. The germline CDR1 and CDR2 sequences are SGHRS and YFSETQ. The CDR3 is 16 residues long. V lost 0 bases, J lost 2 bases, and 3 bases stayed unmatched. The chain has TRBV5-1 and TRBJ2-5; 11 positions agree with TRBD2. The sample was PBMCs from the stem cell graft donor, taken from the stem cell graft. The TCR comes from a human donor who donated a stem cell graft to a child with acute lymphoblastic leukemia. In DNA, the CDR3 is TGCGCCAGCAGCTTGGCGATAGCGGGAGGGCAAGAGACCCAGTACTTC. This codes for CASSLAIAGGQETQYF.